The present T cell receptor (beta chain) was sequenced within a study of cytomegalovirus exposure and HLA in healthy donors. Comments on this clone: Its antigen remains unidentified.

Findings and caveats of the study: In a later analysis, donors in an Asian-associated ancestry cluster reportedly had fewer N-insertions in productive TCRs than the cohort mean. Later analysis indicated greater clonal expansion among HLA-associated TCR beta chains than among equally common other chains. TCR sequences were mostly rare, though some public TCRs occurred in many donors. Association of a missense DCLRE1C variant with TCR beta V- and J-gene trimming was reported in a later analysis.

Primers: 60 Vbeta forward and 13 Jbeta reverse. Some clones are missing from TCRdb's copy, which holds only in-frame ones; the method was immunoSEQ multiplex PCR. The sample carries fewer than 90,000 clones, around 80% recorded once. The CDR3 contains 15 residues. Trimming left V 0 bases short and J 0 bases short, with 7 bases between. CDR1 and CDR2 from the germline V gene are SGHRS and YFSETQ. Sequenced sample: PBMCs. This rearrangement joins TRBV5-1 to TRBJ2-4; tentative D call: TRBD2 (5 bases). This clonotype originated in a male donor in good health and CMV-seropositive. For the CDR3, the DNA is TGCGCCAGCAGCTTGGGAGGGCTAGCCAAAAACATTCAGTACTTC. Translation: CASSLGGLAKNIQYF. Variable domain in full (rest from reference TRBV5-1 and TRBJ2-4): KAGVTQTPRYLIKTRGQQVTLSCSPISGHRSVSWYQQTPGQGLQFLFEYFSETQRNKGNFPGRFSGRQFSNSRSEMNVSTLELGDSALYLCASSLGGLAKNIQYFGAGTRLSVL.